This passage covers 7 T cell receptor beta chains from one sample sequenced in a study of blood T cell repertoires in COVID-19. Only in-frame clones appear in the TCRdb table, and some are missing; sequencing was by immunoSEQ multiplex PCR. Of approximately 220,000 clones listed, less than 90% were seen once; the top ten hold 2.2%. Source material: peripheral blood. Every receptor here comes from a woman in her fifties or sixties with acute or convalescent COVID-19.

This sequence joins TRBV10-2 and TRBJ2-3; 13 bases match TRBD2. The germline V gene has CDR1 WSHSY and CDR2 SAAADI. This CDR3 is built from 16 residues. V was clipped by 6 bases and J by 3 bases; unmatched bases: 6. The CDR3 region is CASSIGLAGETDTQYF. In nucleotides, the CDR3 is TGCGCCAGCAGCATAGGACTAGCGGGAGAGACAGATACGCAGTATTTT.

The CDR3 sequence: CASSASSEQYF. The CDR3 DNA reads as TGTGCCAGCAGTGCGTCTAGCGAGCAGTACTTC. The J gene is TRBJ2-7, the V gene TRBV2; no firm D call. V was trimmed by 4 bases and J by 6 bases, leaving 7 bases between them. Germline CDR1 and CDR2: SNHLY and FYNNEI. This CDR3 region has 11 residues.

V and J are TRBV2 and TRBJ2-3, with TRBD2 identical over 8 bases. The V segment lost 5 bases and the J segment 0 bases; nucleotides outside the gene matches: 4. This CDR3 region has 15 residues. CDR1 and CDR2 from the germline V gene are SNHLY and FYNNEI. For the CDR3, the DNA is TGTGCCAGCAGTCGTAGCGGGATAAGCACAGATACGCAGTATTTT. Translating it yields CASSRSGISTDTQYF.

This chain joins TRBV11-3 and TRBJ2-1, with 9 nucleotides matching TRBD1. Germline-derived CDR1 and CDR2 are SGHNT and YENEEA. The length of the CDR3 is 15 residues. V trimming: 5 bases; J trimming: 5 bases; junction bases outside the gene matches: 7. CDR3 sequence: CASSDNRGLHNEQFF. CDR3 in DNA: TGTGCCAGCAGCGATAACAGGGGGCTCCACAATGAGCAGTTCTTC.

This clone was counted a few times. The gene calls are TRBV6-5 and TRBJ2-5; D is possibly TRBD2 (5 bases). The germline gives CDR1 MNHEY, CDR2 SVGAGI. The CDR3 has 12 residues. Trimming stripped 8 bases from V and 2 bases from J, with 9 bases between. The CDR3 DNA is TGTGCCAGCGCCCGGGATCAAGAGACCCAGTACTTC. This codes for CASARDQETQYF.

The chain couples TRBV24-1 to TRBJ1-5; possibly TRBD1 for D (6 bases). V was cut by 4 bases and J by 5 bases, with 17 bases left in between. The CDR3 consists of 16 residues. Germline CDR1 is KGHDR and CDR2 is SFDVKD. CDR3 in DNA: TGTGCCACCAGTGACGCAGGGGCTTCTGGCGATCAGCCCCAGCATTTT. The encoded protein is CATSDAGASGDQPQHF.

In nucleotides, the CDR3 is TGTGCCAGTAGTATAGTGGCGGGGACAGTTTACAATGAGCAGTTCTTC. The encoded protein is CASSIVAGTVYNEQFF. The chain is built from TRBV19 and TRBJ2-1; D is perhaps TRBD1 (7 bases). CDR1 is LNHDA and CDR2 is SQIVND in the germline V gene (reference sequence). The V end was cut by 1 base, the J end by 4 bases, with 14 bases between. This CDR3 contains 16 residues.